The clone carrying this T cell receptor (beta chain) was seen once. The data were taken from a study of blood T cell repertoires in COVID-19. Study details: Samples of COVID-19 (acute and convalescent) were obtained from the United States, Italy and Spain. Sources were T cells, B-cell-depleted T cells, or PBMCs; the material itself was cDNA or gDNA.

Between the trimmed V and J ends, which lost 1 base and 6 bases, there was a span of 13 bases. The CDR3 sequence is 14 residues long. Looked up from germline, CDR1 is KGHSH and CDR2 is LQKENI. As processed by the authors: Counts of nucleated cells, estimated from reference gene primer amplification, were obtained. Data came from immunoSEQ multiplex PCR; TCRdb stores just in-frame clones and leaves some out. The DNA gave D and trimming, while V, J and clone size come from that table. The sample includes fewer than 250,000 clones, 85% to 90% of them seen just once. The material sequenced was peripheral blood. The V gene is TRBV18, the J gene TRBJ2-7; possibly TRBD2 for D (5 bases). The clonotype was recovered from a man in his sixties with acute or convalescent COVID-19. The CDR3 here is CASSPLATKGEQYF. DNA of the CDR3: TGTGCCAGCTCACCACTAGCGACAAAGGGCGAGCAGTACTTC.